The 2 T cell receptor beta chains in this list originate from one sample, sequenced in a study of identical twins. TCRdb redid the calling of the 5' RACE reads with MiXCR, one entry per CDR3 protein. The sample lists 550,000 to 700,000 distinct CDR3 sequences, about 20% seen once, with about 4.3% in the top ten. The same specimen was also included in a second study, on T cells expressing NK-cell markers.

What was sequenced was PBMCs. The source of these receptors is a woman under 30 in good health.

This clonotype was seen many times. The V gene is TRBV2, the J gene TRBJ2-5; D is ambiguous. V was cut by 8 bases and J by 5 bases, with 9 bases left in between. Germline V gene lookup returns CDR1 SNHLY and CDR2 FYNNEI. The CDR3 covers 11 residues. The CDR3 is CASGMHETQYF. The CDR3 DNA reads as TGTGCCAGCGGGATGCACGAGACCCAGTACTTC.

As regards this clonotype: A much bigger clone sits one base away, suggesting this may be a read error. The chain uses TRBV5-1 and TRBJ2-5; no reliable D call. The length of the CDR3 is 15 residues. Germline CDR1 reads SGHRS; CDR2 reads YFSETQ. In nucleotides, the CDR3 is TGCGCCAGCAGCTTGGCCAATGGCGTCCAAGAGAACCAGTACTTC. Its protein product is CASSLANGVQENQYF.